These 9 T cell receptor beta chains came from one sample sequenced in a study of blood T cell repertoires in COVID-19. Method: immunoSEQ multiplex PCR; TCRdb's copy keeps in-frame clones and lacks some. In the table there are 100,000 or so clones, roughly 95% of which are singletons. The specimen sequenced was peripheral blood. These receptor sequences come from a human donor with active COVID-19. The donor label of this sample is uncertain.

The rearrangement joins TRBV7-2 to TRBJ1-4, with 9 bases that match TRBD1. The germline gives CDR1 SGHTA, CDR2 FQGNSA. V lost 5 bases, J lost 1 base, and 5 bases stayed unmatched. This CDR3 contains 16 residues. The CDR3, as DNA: TGTGCCAGCAGCCCGGGACAGGGAATAACTAATGAAAAACTGTTTTTT. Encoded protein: CASSPGQGITNEKLFF.

The CDR3 DNA sequence: TGTGCCAGTAGTATAGATCCGCGGGAGTGGTCCTACAATGAGCAGTTCTTC. Translating gives CASSIDPREWSYNEQFF. This chain links TRBV19 with TRBJ2-1, with TRBD2 matching over 7 bases. Germline V gives CDR1 LNHDA, CDR2 SQIVND (reference sequence). The ends lost 0 bases at V and 1 base at J; junction bases unmatched: 6. The CDR3 covers 17 residues.

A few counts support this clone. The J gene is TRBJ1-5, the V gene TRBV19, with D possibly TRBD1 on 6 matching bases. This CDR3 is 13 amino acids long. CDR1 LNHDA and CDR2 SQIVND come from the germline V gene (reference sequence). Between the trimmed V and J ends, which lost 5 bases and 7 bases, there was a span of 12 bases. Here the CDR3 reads CASSAGARQPQHF. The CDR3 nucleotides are TGTGCCAGTAGTGCAGGGGCGCGGCAGCCCCAGCATTTT.

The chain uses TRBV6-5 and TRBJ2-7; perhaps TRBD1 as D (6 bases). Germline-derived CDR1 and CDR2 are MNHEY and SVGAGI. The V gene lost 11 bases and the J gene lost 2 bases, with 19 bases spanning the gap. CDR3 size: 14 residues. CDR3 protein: CAAAGTPPTYEQYF. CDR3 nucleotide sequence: TGTGCCGCGGCCGGGACACCTCCTACCTACGAGCAGTACTTC.

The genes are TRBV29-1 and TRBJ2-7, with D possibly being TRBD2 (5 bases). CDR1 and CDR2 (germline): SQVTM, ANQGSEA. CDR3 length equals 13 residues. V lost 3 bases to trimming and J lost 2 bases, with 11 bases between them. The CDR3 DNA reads TGCAGCGTTGATGTGACGGGAACCTACGAGCAGTACTTC. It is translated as CSVDVTGTYEQYF.

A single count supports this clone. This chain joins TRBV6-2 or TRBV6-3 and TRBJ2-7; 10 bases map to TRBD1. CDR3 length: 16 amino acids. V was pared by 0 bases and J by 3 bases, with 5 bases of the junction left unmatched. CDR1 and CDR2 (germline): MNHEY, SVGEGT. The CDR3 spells CASSYSDRGPVYEQYF. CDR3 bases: TGTGCCAGCAGTTACTCCGACAGGGGGCCTGTCTACGAGCAGTACTTC.

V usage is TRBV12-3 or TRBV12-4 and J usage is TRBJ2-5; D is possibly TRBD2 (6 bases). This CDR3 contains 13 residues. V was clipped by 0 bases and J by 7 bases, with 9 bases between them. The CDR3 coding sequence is TGTGCCAGCAGTTTAGCGGTCGGGGGGACCCAGTACTTC. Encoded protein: CASSLAVGGTQYF.

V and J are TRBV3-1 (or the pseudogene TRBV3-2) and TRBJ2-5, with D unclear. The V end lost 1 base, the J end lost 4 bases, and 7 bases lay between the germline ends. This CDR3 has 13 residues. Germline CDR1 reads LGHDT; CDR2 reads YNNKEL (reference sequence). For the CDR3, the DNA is TGTGCCAGCAGCCAAGTCCCCGGAGAGACCCAGTACTTC. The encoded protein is CASSQVPGETQYF.

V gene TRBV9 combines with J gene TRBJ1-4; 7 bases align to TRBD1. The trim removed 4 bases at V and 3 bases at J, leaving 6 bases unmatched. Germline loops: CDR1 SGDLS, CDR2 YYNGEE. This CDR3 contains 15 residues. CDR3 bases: TGTGCCAGCAGCTCGAACAGGGGTCCTAATGAAAAACTGTTTTTT. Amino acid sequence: CASSSNRGPNEKLFF.